This T cell receptor (beta chain) was retrieved from a study of PD-1 blockade in mismatch repair-deficient tumors. Study results and caveats: Rapid post-treatment expansion, then contraction, generally preceding radiologic response, marked tumor-resident clones.

The CDR3 spans 15 residues. Germline CDR1 is MRHNA and CDR2 is SNTAGT. V lost 4 bases, J lost 4 bases, and 3 bases stayed unmatched. Sequencing used immunoSEQ multiplex PCR; TCRdb keeps in-frame clones, though not all of them. The sample contains about 51,000 clones, 65% to 85% of which appear only once. Regarding this clone: What it binds is not known.

Mismatch repair deficiency was confirmed in all patients, by PCR or immunohistochemistry. Sequences were derived from peripheral blood, sampled less than 21 weeks after starting pembrolizumab. This receptor was taken from an adult with mismatch repair-deficient cancer. V and J are TRBV6-4 and TRBJ2-3, with TRBD2 identical over 12 bases. The CDR3 loop is CASSATSGSSDTQYF. The CDR3 coding sequence is TGTGCCAGCAGTGCGACTAGCGGGAGTTCAGATACGCAGTATTTT.